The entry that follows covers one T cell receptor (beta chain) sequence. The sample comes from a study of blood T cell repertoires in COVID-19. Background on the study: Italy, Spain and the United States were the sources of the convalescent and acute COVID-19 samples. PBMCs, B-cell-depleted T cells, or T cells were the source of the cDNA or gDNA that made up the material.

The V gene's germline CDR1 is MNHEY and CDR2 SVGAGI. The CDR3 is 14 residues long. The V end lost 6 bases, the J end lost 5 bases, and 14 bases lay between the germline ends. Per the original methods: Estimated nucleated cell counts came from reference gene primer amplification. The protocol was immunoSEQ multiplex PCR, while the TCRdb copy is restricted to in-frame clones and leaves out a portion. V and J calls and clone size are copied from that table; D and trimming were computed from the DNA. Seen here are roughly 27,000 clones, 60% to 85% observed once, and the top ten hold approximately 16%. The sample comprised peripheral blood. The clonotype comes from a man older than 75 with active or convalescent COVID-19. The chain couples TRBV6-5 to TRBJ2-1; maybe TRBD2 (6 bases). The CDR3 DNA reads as TGTGCCAGCAGCCCCGGGACTGGTAACAATGAGCAGTTCTTC. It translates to CASSPGTGNNEQFF.